Listed here are 9 T cell receptor beta chains from one sample, sequenced in a study of Tregs in tolerant kidney transplant recipients. Generated by immunoSEQ multiplex PCR, the TCRdb table keeps only in-frame clones and is missing some. In the table there are approximately 67,000 clones, 80% to 95% of which are singletons. The starting material was CD8+ T cells from blood, obtained before the transplant. The source is a human donor who received a combined kidney and bone marrow transplant.

The chain employs TRBV2 and TRBJ1-5; D unresolved. CDR1 and CDR2 (germline): SNHLY, FYNNEI. V was cut by 2 bases and J by 0 bases, with 8 bases left in between. This CDR3 is built from 15 residues. The CDR3 region has the DNA TGTGCCAGCAGTGAATGGTCTAATAGCAATCAGCCCCAGCATTTT. Translating it yields CASSEWSNSNQPQHF.

The chain employs TRBV5-4 and TRBJ1-4; 7 bases agree with TRBD1. Per germline, CDR1 SGHNT and CDR2 YYREEE (reference sequence). V trimming: 0 bases; J trimming: 7 bases; junction bases outside the gene matches: 6. This CDR3 spans 15 amino acids. CDR3: CASSLGTGDREKLFF. CDR3 sequence (DNA): TGTGCCAGCAGCTTGGGCACAGGGGATCGTGAAAAACTGTTTTTT.

The rearrangement links TRBV20-1 to TRBJ1-2, with D uncertain. V was cut by 6 bases and J by 4 bases, with 6 bases left in between. The CDR3 consists of 10 residues. CDR1 DFQATT and CDR2 SNEGSKA come from the germline V gene (reference sequence). CDR3 DNA sequence: TGCAGTGCCCCGAGCTATGGCTACACCTTC. It specifies CSAPSYGYTF.

The chain combines TRBV4-3 with TRBJ2-2; 14 nucleotides match TRBD2. V trimming: 1 base; J trimming: 3 bases; junction bases outside the gene matches: 4. The CDR3 extends over 18 amino acids. Germline values: CDR1 LGHNA, CDR2 YSLEER. The CDR3 bases are TGCGCCAGCAGCCAAGGGGGACTAGCGGGAGTGGACACCGGGGAGCTGTTTTTT. Its protein product is CASSQGGLAGVDTGELFF.

The gene calls are TRBV5-1 and TRBJ1-6, with 10 bases lining up with TRBD1. Germline V gives CDR1 SGHRS, CDR2 YFSETQ. V trimming: 0 bases; J trimming: 15 bases; junction bases outside the gene matches: 15. CDR3 length: 17 amino acids. The CDR3 nucleotides read TGCGCCAGCAGCTTGGATCTTCCCGGGACAGGGGCGCAGCACCTCCACTTT. Encoded protein: CASSLDLPGTGAQHLHF.

The genes are TRBV5-6 and TRBJ2-2; the D gene is possibly TRBD2 (6 bases). Germline V lookup: CDR1 SGHDT, CDR2 YYEEEE. Between the trimmed V and J ends, which lost 4 bases and 5 bases, there was a span of 6 bases. The CDR3 spans 12 residues. The DNA for the CDR3 is TGTGCCAGCAGCGCGGGGACCGGGGAGCTGTTTTTT. Amino acid sequence: CASSAGTGELFF.

The chain carries TRBV29-1 and TRBJ1-3; D might be TRBD1 (6 bases). Germline lookup yields CDR1 SQVTM and CDR2 ANQGSEA. This CDR3 comprises 16 residues. Trimming took off 1 base at V and 3 bases at J, with 16 bases between the two ends. CDR3 in amino acids: CSVEAPATGRGNTIYF. The DNA for the CDR3 is TGCAGCGTTGAAGCCCCAGCGACAGGCCGTGGAAACACCATATATTTT.

The chain couples TRBV7-9 to TRBJ1-1, with a weak D call TRBD1 (6 bases). Germline values: CDR1 SEHNR, CDR2 FQNEAQ (reference sequence). The CDR3 consists of 16 residues. V shed 5 bases and J shed 0 bases, with 16 bases lying between them. The CDR3 DNA is TGTGCCAGCAGCAATACACGTACAGGGATGAACACTGAAGCTTTCTTT. Translating it yields CASSNTRTGMNTEAFF. Full variable domain (remainder filled in from reference TRBV7-9 and TRBJ1-1): DTGVSQNPRHKITKRGQNVTFRCDPISEHNRLYWYRQTLGQGPEFLTYFQNEAQLEKSRLLSDRFSAERPKGSFSTLEIQRTEQGDSAMYLCASSNTRTGMNTEAFFGQGTRLTVV.

The chain recombines TRBV7-7 with TRBJ2-1; D might be TRBD2 (7 bases). Trimming took 0 bases from V and 7 from J, leaving 22 bases between them. CDR3 length: 18 residues. The germline V gene encodes CDR1 SSHAT and CDR2 FNYEAQ (reference sequence). CDR3 sequence (DNA): TGTGCCAGCAGCTTAGCGCCCTTGGGGGGGGGCGATGGAAATGAGCAGTTCTTC. Encoded protein: CASSLAPLGGGDGNEQFF.